This is a list of T cell receptor beta chains from one sample in a study of blood T cell repertoires in COVID-19. TCRdb's copy holds only in-frame clones and misses some; the assay was immunoSEQ multiplex PCR. Here the sample spans 250,000 to 400,000 clones, 88% being singletons. The sequencing sample was made of peripheral blood. The receptors derive from a woman in her 30s with COVID-19, enrolled during active disease. Both conserved end residues are trimmed from each CDR3.

j_gene	v_gene	CDR3aa
TRBJ2-1	TRBV11-3	ASSLRGSSYNEQF
TRBJ2-2	TRBV27	ASSLSPDTGELF
TRBJ2-7	TRBV3-1/TRBV3-2	ASSTTGMGEQY
TRBJ1-1	TRBV18	ASSRGQSMNTEAF
TRBJ2-7	TRBV5-1	ASSSRGQGEQY
TRBJ1-2	TRBV6-5	ASSYRDLNYGYT
TRBJ2-7	TRBV5-1	ASSLTSGGAWEQY
TRBJ2-3	TRBV7-9	ASSPPGQGTDTQY
TRBJ1-1	TRBV19	ASQPRTGKTEAF
TRBJ1-4	TRBV19	ASSIGDTYREKLF
TRBJ1-4	TRBV5-6	ASSLGSRRRNEKLF
TRBJ2-2	TRBV11-2	ASSLHRDTGELF
TRBJ1-6	TRBV5-6	ASSLWDRGLNSPLH
TRBJ1-1	TRBV29-1	TGGRGLMNTEAF
TRBJ1-6	TRBV7-9	ASSPAGGRSPLH
TRBJ2-7	TRBV4-1	ASSQDLAGGYEQY
TRBJ2-2	TRBV24-1	ATSNDRVNTGELF
TRBJ2-1	TRBV4-1	ASSHHRDTNRDEQF
TRBJ1-2	TRBV19	ASSITIYGYT
TRBJ2-4	TRBV27	ASSLTGEAGAKNIQY
TRBJ1-2	TRBV13	ASSFPTGGFYGYT
TRBJ2-7	TRBV2	ASSEGTGSLYEQY
TRBJ1-1	TRBV28	ASSPIGGWEAF
TRBJ1-2	TRBV6-5	ASKKTRGRGGYT
TRBJ2-2	TRBV7-3	ASSRKLTGELF
TRBJ2-4	TRBV5-4	ASSSGGPRNIQY